This paragraph reports one TCR beta chain. Its antigen remains unidentified. MiXCR was run by TCRdb on the 5' RACE reads, yielding one entry per CDR3 protein. The sample shows 430,000 or so distinct CDR3 sequences, approximately 25% of them seen only once. This sample is drawn from a study of T-cell memory formation after mild COVID-19. Overall study context: In these data, TCR clusters were largely donor specific. Study-wide findings and caveats: The study detected some responding clones in pre-infection memory, suggesting cross-reactive memory joined.

The V gene's germline CDR1 is LGHDT and CDR2 YNNKEL (reference sequence). The CDR3 totals 14 residues. V shed 5 bases and J 7 bases; nucleotides not matched to a gene: 7. The sample taken for sequencing was PBMCs or a T cell subset sorted from them (not recorded which). The source of this sequence is an adult woman who had mild COVID-19 (a few samples of this study predate the infection). Cell type and time point are not known. The rearrangement joins TRBV3-1 to TRBJ1-5, with 8 bases lining up with TRBD1. This CDR3 reads CASSSRQGQQPQHF. In DNA, the CDR3 is TGTGCCAGCAGCTCCCGACAGGGGCAACAGCCCCAGCATTTT.